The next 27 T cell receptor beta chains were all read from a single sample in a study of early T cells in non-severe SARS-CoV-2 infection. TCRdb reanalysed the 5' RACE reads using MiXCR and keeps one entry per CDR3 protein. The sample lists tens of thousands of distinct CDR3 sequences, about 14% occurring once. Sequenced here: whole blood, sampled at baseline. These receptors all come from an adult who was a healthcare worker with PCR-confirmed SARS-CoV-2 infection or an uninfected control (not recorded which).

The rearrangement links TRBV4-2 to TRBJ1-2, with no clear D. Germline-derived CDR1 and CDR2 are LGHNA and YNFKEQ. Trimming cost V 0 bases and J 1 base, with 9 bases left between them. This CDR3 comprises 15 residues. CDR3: CASSQDRGSNYGYTF. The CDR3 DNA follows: TGTGCCAGCAGCCAAGATCGAGGGAGTAACTATGGCTACACCTTC.

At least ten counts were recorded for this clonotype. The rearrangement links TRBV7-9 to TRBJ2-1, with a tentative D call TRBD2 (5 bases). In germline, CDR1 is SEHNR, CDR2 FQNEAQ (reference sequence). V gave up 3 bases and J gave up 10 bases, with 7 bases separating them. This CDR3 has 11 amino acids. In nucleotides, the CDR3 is TGTGCCAGCAGCTTCGCTAGCGAGCAGTTCTTC. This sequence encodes CASSFASEQFF.

The CDR3 DNA follows: TGTGCCAGCAGTGCGGACCGTCCCGGTAATTCACCCCTCCACTTT. It is translated as CASSADRPGNSPLHF. The rearrangement links TRBV2 to TRBJ1-6; D remains ambiguous. Deletions cut 4 bases from V and 6 bases from J, with 13 bases between. Germline V gene data show CDR1 as SNHLY and CDR2 as FYNNEI. The CDR3 totals 15 residues.

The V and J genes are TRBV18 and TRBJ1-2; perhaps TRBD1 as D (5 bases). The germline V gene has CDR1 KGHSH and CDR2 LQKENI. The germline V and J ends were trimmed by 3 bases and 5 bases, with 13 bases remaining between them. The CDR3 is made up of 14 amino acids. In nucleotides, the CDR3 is TGTGCCAGCTCACCGGGCACAGGACCTTATGGCTACACCTTC. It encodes CASSPGTGPYGYTF.

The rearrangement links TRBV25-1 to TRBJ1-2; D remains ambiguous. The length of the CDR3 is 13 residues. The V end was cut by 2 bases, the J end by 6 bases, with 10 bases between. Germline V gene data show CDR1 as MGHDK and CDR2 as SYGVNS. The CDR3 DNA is TGTGCCAGCAGTGAACCCTTAGTGGATGGCTACACCTTC. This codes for CASSEPLVDGYTF.

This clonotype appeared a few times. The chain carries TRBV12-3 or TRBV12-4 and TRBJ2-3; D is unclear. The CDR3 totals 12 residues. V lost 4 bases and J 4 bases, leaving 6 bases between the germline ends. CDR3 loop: CASSSRSDTQYF. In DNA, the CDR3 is TGTGCCAGCAGTTCCCGATCAGATACGCAGTATTTT.

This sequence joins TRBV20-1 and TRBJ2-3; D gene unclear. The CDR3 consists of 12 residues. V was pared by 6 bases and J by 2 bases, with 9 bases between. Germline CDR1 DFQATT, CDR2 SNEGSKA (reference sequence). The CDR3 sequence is CSAEILTDTQYF. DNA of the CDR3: TGCAGTGCCGAAATACTCACAGATACGCAGTATTTT.

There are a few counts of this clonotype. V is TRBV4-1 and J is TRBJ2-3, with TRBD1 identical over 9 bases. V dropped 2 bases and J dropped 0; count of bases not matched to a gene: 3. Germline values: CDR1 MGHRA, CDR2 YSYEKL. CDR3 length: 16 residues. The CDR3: CASSQPGTGSTDTQYF. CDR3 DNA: TGCGCCAGCAGCCAACCCGGGACAGGGAGCACAGATACGCAGTATTTT.

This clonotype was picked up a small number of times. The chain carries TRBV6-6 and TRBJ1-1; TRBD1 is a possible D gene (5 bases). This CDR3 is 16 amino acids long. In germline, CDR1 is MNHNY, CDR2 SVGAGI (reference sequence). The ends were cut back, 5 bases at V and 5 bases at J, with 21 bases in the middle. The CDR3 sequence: CASSEGNRDDQTEAFF. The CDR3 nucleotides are TGTGCCAGCAGTGAAGGAAACCGGGACGATCAGACTGAAGCTTTCTTT.

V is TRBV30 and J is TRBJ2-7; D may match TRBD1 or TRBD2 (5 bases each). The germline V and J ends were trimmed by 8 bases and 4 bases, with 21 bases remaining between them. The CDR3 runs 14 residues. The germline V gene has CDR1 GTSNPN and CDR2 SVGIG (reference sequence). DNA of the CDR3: TGTGCCGCCGACCGGGGCTTGGGGATATACGAGCAGTACTTC. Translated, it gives CAADRGLGIYEQYF.

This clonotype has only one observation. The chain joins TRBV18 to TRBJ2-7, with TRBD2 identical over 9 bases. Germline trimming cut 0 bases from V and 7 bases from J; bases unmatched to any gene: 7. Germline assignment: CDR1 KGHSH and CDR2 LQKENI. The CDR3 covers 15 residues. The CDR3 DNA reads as TGTGCCAGCTCACCACCGGCTAGCGGGACCGGGGAGCAGTACTTC. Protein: CASSPPASGTGEQYF. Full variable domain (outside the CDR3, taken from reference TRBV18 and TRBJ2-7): NAGVMQNPRHLVRRRGQEARLRCSPMKGHSHVYWYRQLPEEGLKFMVYLQKENIIDESGMPKERFSAEFPKEGPSILRIQQVVRGDSAAYFCASSPPASGTGEQYFGPGTRLTVT.

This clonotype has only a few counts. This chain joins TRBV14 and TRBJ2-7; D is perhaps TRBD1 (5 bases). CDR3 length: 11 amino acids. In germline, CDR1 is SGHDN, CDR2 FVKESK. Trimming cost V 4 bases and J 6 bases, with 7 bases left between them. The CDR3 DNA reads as TGTGCCAGCAGCCCAGGGCGCGAGCAGTACTTC. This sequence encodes CASSPGREQYF.

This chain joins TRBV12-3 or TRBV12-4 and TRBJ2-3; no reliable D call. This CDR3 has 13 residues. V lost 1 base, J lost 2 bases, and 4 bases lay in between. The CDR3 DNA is TGTGCCAGCAGTTTAGTCGCCACAGATACGCAGTATTTT. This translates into CASSLVATDTQYF.

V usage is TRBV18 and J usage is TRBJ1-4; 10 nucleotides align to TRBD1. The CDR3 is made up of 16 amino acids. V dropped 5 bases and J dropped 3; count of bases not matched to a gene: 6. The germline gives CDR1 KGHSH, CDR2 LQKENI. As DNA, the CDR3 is TGTGCCAGCTCAGAGGGACAGGGGATCTCTAATGAAAAACTGTTTTTT. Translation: CASSEGQGISNEKLFF.

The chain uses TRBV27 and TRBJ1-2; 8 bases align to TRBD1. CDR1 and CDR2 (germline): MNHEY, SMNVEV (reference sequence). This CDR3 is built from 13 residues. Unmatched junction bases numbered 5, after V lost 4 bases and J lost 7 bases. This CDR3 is CASSYRGSSGYTF. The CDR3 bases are TGTGCCAGCAGTTACAGGGGGTCGAGTGGCTACACCTTC.

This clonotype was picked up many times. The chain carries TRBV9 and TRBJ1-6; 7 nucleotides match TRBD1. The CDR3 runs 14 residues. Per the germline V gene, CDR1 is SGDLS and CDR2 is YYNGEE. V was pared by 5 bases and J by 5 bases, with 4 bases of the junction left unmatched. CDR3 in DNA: TGTGCCAGCAGTCCCGGGACAGATAATTCACCCCTCCACTTT. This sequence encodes CASSPGTDNSPLHF.

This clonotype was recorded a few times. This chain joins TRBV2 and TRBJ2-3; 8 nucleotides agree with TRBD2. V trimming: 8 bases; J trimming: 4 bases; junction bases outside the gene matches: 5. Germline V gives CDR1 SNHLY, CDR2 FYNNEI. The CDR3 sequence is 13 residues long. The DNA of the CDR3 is TGTGCCAGCCACGGGGGGGGCCCAGATACGCAGTATTTT. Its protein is CASHGGGPDTQYF.

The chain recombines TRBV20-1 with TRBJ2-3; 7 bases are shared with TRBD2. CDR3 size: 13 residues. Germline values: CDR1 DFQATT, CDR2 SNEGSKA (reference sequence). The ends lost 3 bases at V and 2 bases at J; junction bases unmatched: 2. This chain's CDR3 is CSARGLTTDTQYF. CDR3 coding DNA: TGCAGTGCTAGGGGACTAACCACAGATACGCAGTATTTT.

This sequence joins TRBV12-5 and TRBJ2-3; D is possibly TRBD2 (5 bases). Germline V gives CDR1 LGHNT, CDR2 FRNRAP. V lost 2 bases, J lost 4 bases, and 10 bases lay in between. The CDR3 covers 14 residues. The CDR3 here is CASGLFTRADTQYF. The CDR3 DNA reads TGTGCTAGTGGTTTGTTCACTAGGGCAGATACGCAGTATTTT.

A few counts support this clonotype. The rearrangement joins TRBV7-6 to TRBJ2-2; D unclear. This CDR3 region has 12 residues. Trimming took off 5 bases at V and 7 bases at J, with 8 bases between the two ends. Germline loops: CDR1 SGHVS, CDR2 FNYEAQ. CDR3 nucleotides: TGTGCCAGCAGCCCGAAACTCGGGGAGCTGTTTTTT. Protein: CASSPKLGELFF.

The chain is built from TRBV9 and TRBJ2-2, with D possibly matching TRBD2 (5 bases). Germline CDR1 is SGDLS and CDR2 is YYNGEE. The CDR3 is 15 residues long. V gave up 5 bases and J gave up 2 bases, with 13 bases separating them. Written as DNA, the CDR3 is TGTGCCAGCAGTGAAGGACTTATAAACACCGGGGAGCTGTTTTTT. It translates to CASSEGLINTGELFF.

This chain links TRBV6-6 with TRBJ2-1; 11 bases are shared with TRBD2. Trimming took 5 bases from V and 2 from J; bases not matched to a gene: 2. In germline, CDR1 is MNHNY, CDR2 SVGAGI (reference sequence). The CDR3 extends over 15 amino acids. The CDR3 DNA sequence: TGTGCCAGCAGTGAACTAGCGGGGGCCTACAATGAGCAGTTCTTC. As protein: CASSELAGAYNEQFF.

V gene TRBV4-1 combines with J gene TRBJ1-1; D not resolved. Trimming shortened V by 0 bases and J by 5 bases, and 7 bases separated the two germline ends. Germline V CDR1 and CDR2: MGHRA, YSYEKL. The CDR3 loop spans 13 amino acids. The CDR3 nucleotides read TGCGCCAGCAGCCAAGATAGTCAGACTGAAGCTTTCTTT. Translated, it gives CASSQDSQTEAFF.

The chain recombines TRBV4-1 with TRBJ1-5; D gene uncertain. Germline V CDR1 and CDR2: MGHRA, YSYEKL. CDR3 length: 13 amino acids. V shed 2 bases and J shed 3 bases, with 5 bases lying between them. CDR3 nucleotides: TGCGCCAGCAGCCAACACCTCAATCAGCCCCAGCATTTT. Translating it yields CASSQHLNQPQHF.

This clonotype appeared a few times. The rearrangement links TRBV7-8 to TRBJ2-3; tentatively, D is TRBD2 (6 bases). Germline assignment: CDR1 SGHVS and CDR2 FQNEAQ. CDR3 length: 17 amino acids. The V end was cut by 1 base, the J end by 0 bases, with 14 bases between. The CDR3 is CASSLVHGGTSTDTQYF. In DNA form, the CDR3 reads TGTGCCAGCAGCTTAGTTCATGGAGGGACTAGCACAGATACGCAGTATTTT.

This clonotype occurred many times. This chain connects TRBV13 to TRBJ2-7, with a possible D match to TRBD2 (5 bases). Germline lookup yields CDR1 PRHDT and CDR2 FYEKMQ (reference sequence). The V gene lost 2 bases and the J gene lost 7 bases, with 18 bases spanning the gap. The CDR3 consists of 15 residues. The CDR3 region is CASSLRASRGEEQYF. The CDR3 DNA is TGTGCCAGCAGCTTAAGGGCATCCCGTGGGGAGGAGCAGTACTTC.

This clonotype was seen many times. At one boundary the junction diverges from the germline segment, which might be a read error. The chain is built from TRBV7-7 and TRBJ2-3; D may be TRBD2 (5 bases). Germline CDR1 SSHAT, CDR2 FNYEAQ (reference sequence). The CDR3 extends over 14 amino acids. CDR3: CASSLLERGDTQYF. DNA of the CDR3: TGTGCTAGCAGCTTACTAGAGCGCGGGGATACGCAGTATTTT.